The entry below gives a single T cell receptor (beta chain) sequence along with its context. The sample originates from a study of blood T cell repertoires in COVID-19. Study details: Collection of acute and convalescent COVID-19 samples took place in the United States, Italy and Spain.

J lost 7 bases, V lost 3 bases, and 4 bases had no gene match. CDR3 length equals 13 residues. Germline values: CDR1 SQVTM, CDR2 ANQGSEA. In the source study's methods: Counts of nucleated cells, estimated from reference gene primer amplification, were obtained. Assay used: immunoSEQ multiplex PCR; TCRdb lists only in-frame clones, some missing. V, J and clone size are taken as reported in that table, and D and trimming were inferred from the DNA itself. The sample contains 30,000 to 40,000 clones, 85% to 95% of which appear only once. The chain carries TRBV29-1 and TRBJ1-2; TRBD1 matches at 11 bases. Sequencing was done on a sample of peripheral blood. The TCR sequence derives from a male donor with active COVID-19. CDR3 amino acids: CSVERTGGGGYTF. DNA of the CDR3: TGCAGCGTTGAGAGGACAGGGGGCGGTGGCTACACCTTC.